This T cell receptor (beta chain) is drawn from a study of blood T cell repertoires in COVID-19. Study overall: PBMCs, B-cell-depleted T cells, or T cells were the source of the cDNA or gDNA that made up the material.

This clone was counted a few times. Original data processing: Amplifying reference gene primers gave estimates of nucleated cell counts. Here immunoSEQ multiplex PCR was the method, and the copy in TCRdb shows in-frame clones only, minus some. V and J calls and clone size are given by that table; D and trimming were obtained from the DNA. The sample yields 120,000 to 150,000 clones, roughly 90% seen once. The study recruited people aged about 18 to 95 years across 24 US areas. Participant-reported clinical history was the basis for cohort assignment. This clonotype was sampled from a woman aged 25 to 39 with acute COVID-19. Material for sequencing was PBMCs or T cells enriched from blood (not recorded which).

The CDR3 spells CASSFVGDSPLHF. CDR3 nucleotide sequence: TGTGCCAGCAGCTTCGTCGGGGATTCACCCCTCCACTTT. The chain employs TRBV5-4 and TRBJ1-6; D ambiguous. Trimming stripped 2 bases from V and 8 bases from J, with 8 bases between. Germline V gives CDR1 SGHNT, CDR2 YYREEE (reference sequence). The CDR3 consists of 13 residues. The full variable domain, in which reference TRBV5-4 and TRBJ1-6 provide the parts outside the CDR3, is ETGVTQSPTHLIKTRGQQVTLRCSSQSGHNTVSWYQQALGQGPQFIFQYYREEENGRGNFPPRFSGLQFPNYSSELNVNALELDDSALYLCASSFVGDSPLHFGNGTRLTVT.